The entry that follows covers one T cell receptor beta chain sequence. Its antigen remains unknown. This specimen comes from a study of graft-versus-host responses after intestinal transplantation. CDR1 and CDR2 (germline): MNHEY, SMNVEV (reference sequence). J gave up 7 bases and V 8 bases, and 23 bases lay outside the gene matches. This CDR3 comprises 20 residues. Assay: immunoSEQ multiplex PCR; the TCRdb copy retains only in-frame clones and omits some. The sample lists more than 65,000 clones, less than 95% occurring once. This clonotype originated in a human donor who was the organ donor for an intestinal transplant. The chain couples TRBV27 to TRBJ2-1, with 13 bases identical to TRBD2. This material consisted of unstimulated CD8+ T cells sorted from spleen or lymph node cells, taken before transplant. The DNA for the CDR3 is TGTGCCAGCCGACGGTCGACAGGGACAAGAACTAGCGGGAGGGCTAATGAGCAGTTCTTC. Translating gives CASRRSTGTRTSGRANEQFF.